Listed below are T cell receptor beta chains from one sample, sequenced in a study of T cell responses to AZD1222 COVID-19 vaccine. Assay used: immunoSEQ multiplex PCR; TCRdb lists only in-frame clones, some missing. The sample contains 100,000 to 150,000 clones, about 89% of which appear only once. The sample in question was peripheral blood, obtained on day 0 of AZD1222 vaccination. The receptors shown here come from an adult in good health. Each CDR3 is given with its conserved first and last residue. The D gene is left open where the match is weak. Rows give clone size only sometimes, using once, few, many, or a class for an expanded clone.

D gene	V gene	clone size	J gene	CDR3 protein	CDR3 DNA
-	TRBV19	-	TRBJ1-4	CASSMSVTGEKLFF	TGTGCCAGTAGTATGTCGGTCACGGGGGAAAAACTGTTTTTT
-	TRBV12-5	-	TRBJ2-7	CASGLDPNGLSYEQYF	TGTGCTAGTGGTTTGGACCCAAACGGCTTATCCTACGAGCAGTACTTC
-	TRBV29-1	-	TRBJ2-7	CSVGKGDEQYF	TGCAGCGTAGGGAAGGGCGACGAGCAGTACTTC
-	TRBV28	-	TRBJ1-5	CASSLLPKGNQPQHF	TGTGCCAGCAGTTTATTACCGAAGGGCAATCAGCCCCAGCATTTT
TRBD1	TRBV24-1	-	TRBJ2-1	CATSDSGTGASYNEQFF	TGTGCCACCAGTGACTCCGGGACAGGCGCCTCCTACAATGAGCAGTTCTTC
-	TRBV5-6	-	TRBJ1-1	CASSLAGEAFF	TGTGCCAGCAGCTTGGCGGGCGAAGCTTTCTTT
-	TRBV4-1	-	TRBJ2-7	CASSQDPGTHYEQYF	TGCGCCAGCAGCCAAGACCCCGGGACCCACTACGAGCAGTACTTC
-	TRBV5-1	-	TRBJ2-7	CGSMGDTYEQYF	TGCGGCAGCATGGGGGACACCTACGAGCAGTACTTC
-	TRBV19	-	TRBJ2-2	CASRAGTLTGELFF	TGTGCCAGTAGGGCCGGGACGCTCACCGGGGAGCTGTTTTTT
TRBD2	TRBV20-1	-	TRBJ2-7	CSASIAGGPLSYEQYF	TGCAGTGCTAGTATAGCGGGAGGCCCACTCTCCTACGAGCAGTACTTC
-	TRBV6-1	once	TRBJ2-3	CASSERGVPDTQYF	TGTGCCAGCAGTGAACGCGGGGTTCCCGATACGCAGTATTTT
-	TRBV12-3/TRBV12-4	-	TRBJ1-1	CASSLLGGTEAFF	TGTGCCAGCAGTTTATTGGGGGGCACTGAAGCTTTCTTT
-	TRBV7-9	-	TRBJ1-5	CASSLGSGSDRNQPQHF	TGTGCCAGCAGCTTAGGGTCAGGGTCGGACCGGAATCAGCCCCAGCATTTT
TRBD1	TRBV7-2	few	TRBJ2-7	CASSPDRGRNYEQYF	TGTGCCAGCAGCCCGGACAGGGGGCGCAATTACGAGCAGTACTTC
TRBD1	TRBV2	-	TRBJ1-2	CASSEGNRGLYGYTF	TGTGCCAGCAGTGAAGGGAACAGGGGGCTCTATGGCTACACCTTC
-	TRBV3-1/TRBV3-2	-	TRBJ1-3	CASSQDFSGSGNTIYF	TGTGCCAGCAGCCAAGATTTTTCGGGCTCTGGAAACACCATATATTTT
-	TRBV6-5	-	TRBJ1-3	CASNTDPRNTIYF	TGTGCCAGCAACACGGACCCGAGAAACACCATATATTTT
-	TRBV3-1/TRBV3-2	-	TRBJ2-7	CASSQQLRLHEQYF	TGTGCCAGCAGCCAACAACTTAGGTTACACGAGCAGTACTTC
-	TRBV11-2	few	TRBJ1-2	CASSPPEVARGDGYTF	TGTGCCAGCAGCCCCCCCGAAGTTGCGCGGGGGGATGGCTACACCTTC
TRBD1	TRBV3-1/TRBV3-2	-	TRBJ1-6	CASSRDRASYNSPLHF	TGTGCCAGCAGCCGGGACAGGGCCTCCTATAATTCACCCCTCCACTTT
-	TRBV6-6	-	TRBJ1-2	CASTPDGNYGYTF	TGTGCCAGCACCCCGGACGGAAACTATGGCTACACCTTC
-	TRBV13	-	TRBJ1-5	CASSLEGGPAVYSNQPQHF	TGTGCCAGCAGCTTAGAAGGGGGGCCAGCCGTTTATAGCAATCAGCCCCAGCATTTT
-	TRBV6-2/TRBV6-3	-	TRBJ1-5	CASSQTRDINQPQHF	TGTGCCAGCAGCCAAACCCGGGACATCAATCAGCCCCAGCATTTT
-	TRBV4-2	-	TRBJ1-5	CASSQGGNQPQHF	TGTGCCAGCAGCCAAGGGGGGAATCAGCCCCAGCATTTT
TRBD1	TRBV9	-	TRBJ1-2	CASSYRDSYGYTF	TGTGCCAGCAGCTACCGGGACAGCTATGGCTACACCTTC
-	TRBV5-5	-	TRBJ2-3	CASSNRDILSSSTDTQYF	TGTGCCAGCAGTAACCGGGACATTCTTTCCTCTAGCACAGATACGCAGTATTTT
TRBD1	TRBV5-4	few	TRBJ2-4	CASSAAGTGRGNIQYF	TGTGCCAGCAGCGCCGCCGGGACAGGGAGGGGGAACATTCAGTACTTC
-	TRBV27	-	TRBJ2-5	CASSDPQETQYF	TGTGCCAGCAGCGACCCACAAGAGACCCAGTACTTC
-	TRBV25-1	few	TRBJ1-3	CASSAPPGNTIYF	TGTGCCAGCAGTGCTCCTCCTGGAAACACCATATATTTT
TRBD2	TRBV30	-	TRBJ2-7	CAWSPSGRAYEQYF	TGTGCCTGGAGCCCTAGCGGGAGGGCCTACGAGCAGTACTTC
-	TRBV7-2	-	TRBJ1-4	CASSASGQVGREKLFF	TGTGCCAGCAGCGCATCGGGCCAAGTGGGGCGTGAAAAACTGTTTTTT
-	TRBV2	-	TRBJ2-1	CASSEGLFNEQFF	TGTGCCAGCAGTGAAGGGCTTTTTAATGAGCAGTTCTTC
TRBD1	TRBV29-1	-	TRBJ1-5	CSVGTGDQPQHF	TGCAGCGTCGGGACAGGGGATCAGCCCCAGCATTTT